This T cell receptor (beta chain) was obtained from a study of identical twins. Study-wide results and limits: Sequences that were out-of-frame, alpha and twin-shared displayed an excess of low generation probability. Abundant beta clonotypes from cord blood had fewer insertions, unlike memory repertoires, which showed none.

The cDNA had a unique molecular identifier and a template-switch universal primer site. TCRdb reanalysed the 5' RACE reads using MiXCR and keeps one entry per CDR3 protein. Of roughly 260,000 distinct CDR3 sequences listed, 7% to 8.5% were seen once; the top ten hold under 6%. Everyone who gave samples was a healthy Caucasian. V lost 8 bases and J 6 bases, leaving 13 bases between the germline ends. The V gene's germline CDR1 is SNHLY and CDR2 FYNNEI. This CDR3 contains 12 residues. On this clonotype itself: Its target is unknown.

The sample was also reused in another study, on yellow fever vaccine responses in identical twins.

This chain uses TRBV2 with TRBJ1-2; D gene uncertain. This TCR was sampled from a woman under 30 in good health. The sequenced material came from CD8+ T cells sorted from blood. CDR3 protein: CASSRTADGYTF. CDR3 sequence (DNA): TGTGCCAGCTCCAGGACCGCGGATGGCTACACCTTC.